The source of this TCR beta chain is a study of cytomegalovirus exposure and HLA in healthy donors. Amplification used 60 Vbeta primers and 13 Jbeta primers. Clones were read by immunoSEQ multiplex PCR, and TCRdb kept only the in-frame ones, dropping some. The sample contains 110,000 or so clones, roughly 70% of which appear only once. Specimen: PBMCs. The origin of this receptor is a woman aged 35 to 49 in good health and CMV-seropositive.

The CDR3 loop is CAWDTGPYEQYF. The CDR3 DNA follows: TGTGCCTGGGATACAGGGCCCTACGAGCAGTACTTC. This rearrangement joins TRBV30 to TRBJ2-7; D is perhaps TRBD1 (6 bases). CDR1 is GTSNPN, CDR2 SVGIG, per germline (reference sequence). This CDR3 region has 12 residues. Trimming pared 5 bases from V and 2 bases from J, leaving 10 bases between. Using reference TRBV30 and TRBJ2-7 for the parts outside the CDR3, the full variable domain is SQTIHQWPATLVQPVGSPLSLECTVEGTSNPNLYWYRQAAGRGLQLLFYSVGIGQISSEVPQNLSASRPQDRQFILSSKKLLLSDSGFYLCAWDTGPYEQYFGPGTRLTVT.